The clone carrying this TCR beta chain was recorded a few times. These data come from a study of T cell changes during pregnancy in multiple sclerosis. Germline V gene sequence: CDR1 PRHDT, CDR2 FYEKMQ (reference sequence). This CDR3 comprises 14 residues. Trimming removed 1 base at V and 4 bases at J, with 10 bases between. The table came from immunoSEQ multiplex PCR; TCRdb's copy has only in-frame clones and leaves some out. In the table there are approximately 70,000 clones, roughly nine tenths of which are singletons. The source of this sequence is a female donor in good health, enrolled as a control in a pregnancy study. This specimen was peripheral blood, taken in the first trimester of pregnancy. The chain combines TRBV13 with TRBJ1-2; a weak D match, TRBD1 (6 bases). CDR3: CASSLVDSAYGYTF. CDR3 in DNA: TGTGCCAGCAGCTTAGTGGACAGCGCCTATGGCTACACCTTC.